This T cell receptor (beta chain) was retrieved from a study of response to subunit inactivated influenza vaccine. Findings and limits, study-wide: Authors suggested few new T cells are recruited by each seasonal influenza vaccination.

V was clipped by 2 bases and J by 4 bases, with 14 bases between them. The CDR3 runs to 15 residues. The germline gives CDR1 MGHRA, CDR2 YSYEKL. Comment on this clonotype: Its target is unknown.

TCRdb called the RT-PCR reads again in MiXCR, with one record for every CDR3 protein. Among 450,000 to 500,000 distinct CDR3 sequences, roughly 9.8% were seen once, and the ten largest hold more than 10%. V gene TRBV4-1 combines with J gene TRBJ1-1; TRBD1 might be the D (6 bases). The TCR was taken from a man aged 45 to 65 who received an inactivated influenza vaccine. The specimen comprised PBMCs from blood, sampled 40 to 50 days after vaccination. CDR3 residues: CASSQREWGLTEAFF. CDR3 nucleotide sequence: TGCGCCAGCAGCCAAAGGGAGTGGGGGCTCACTGAAGCTTTCTTT.